The 32 T cell receptor beta chains reported below all come from one sample, sequenced in a study of shared clonotypes between healthy human individuals. Sequencing was performed with immunoSEQ multiplex PCR; in TCRdb, only in-frame clones are kept and a portion is missing. The sample contains some 1 million clones, more than 60% of which appear only once. The sample comprised memory CD4+ T cells sorted from blood. Sample subset: CD45RA-negative fraction. These receptors all stem from a man younger than 35 in good health.

The gene calls are TRBV19 and TRBJ1-5; possible D gene TRBD1, 6 bases. V lost 8 bases, J lost 2 bases, and 10 bases lay in between. From germline, CDR1 is LNHDA and CDR2 SQIVND (reference sequence). The CDR3 loop spans 13 amino acids. The CDR3 here is CASQGMGNQPQHF. The CDR3 DNA reads TGTGCCAGTCAGGGGATGGGCAATCAGCCCCAGCATTTT.

This chain links TRBV7-2 with TRBJ1-5, with D uncertain. Germline V CDR1 and CDR2: SGHTA, FQGNSA. Trimming took off 0 bases at V and 0 bases at J, with 6 bases between the two ends. The CDR3 totals 15 residues. CDR3 sequence: CASSLAAVSNQPQHF. DNA of the CDR3: TGTGCCAGCAGCTTAGCGGCAGTTAGCAATCAGCCCCAGCATTTT.

This rearrangement joins TRBV2 to TRBJ1-5; D remains ambiguous. This CDR3 has 13 residues. Germline-derived CDR1 and CDR2 are SNHLY and FYNNEI. Deletions cut 1 base from V and 7 bases from J, with 8 bases between. The CDR3 coding sequence is TGTGCCAGCAGTGAAGAGATGGAACAGCCCCAGCATTTT. Translated: CASSEEMEQPQHF.

The chain combines TRBV2 with TRBJ1-2; tentative D call: TRBD1 (5 bases). The CDR3 loop spans 15 amino acids. The germline V gene encodes CDR1 SNHLY and CDR2 FYNNEI. V gave up 6 bases and J gave up 5 bases, with 19 bases separating them. CDR3 DNA sequence: TGTGCCAGCAGGATTTTTGCCTCCGGGGCATATGGCTACACCTTC. Translated, it gives CASRIFASGAYGYTF.

The J gene is TRBJ1-2, the V gene TRBV6-5; D remains ambiguous. The CDR3 has 14 amino acids. CDR1 is MNHEY, CDR2 SVGAGI, per germline. V was clipped by 0 bases and J by 3 bases, with 8 bases between them. For the CDR3, the DNA is TGTGCCAGCAGTTACTCGATAGGGTACTATGGCTACACCTTC. Translated: CASSYSIGYYGYTF.

The chain links TRBV6-5 to TRBJ1-3; D perhaps matches TRBD1 (5 bases). V was cut by 10 bases and J by 4 bases, with 14 bases left in between. From germline, CDR1 is MNHEY and CDR2 SVGAGI. CDR3 length: 13 residues. The CDR3 nucleotides are TGTGCCACCACCCCCGGGGCGGGAAACACCATATATTTT. It encodes CATTPGAGNTIYF.

This chain joins TRBV11-2 and TRBJ1-2; the D is unclear. Germline V gene sequence: CDR1 SGHAT, CDR2 FQNNGV. V lost 1 base and J lost 6, with 9 bases in between. The CDR3 runs 13 residues. The CDR3 region is CASSLGGNHGYTF. As DNA, the CDR3 is TGTGCCAGCAGCTTAGGAGGGAATCATGGCTACACCTTC.

The chain recombines TRBV11-2 with TRBJ2-6, with D perhaps matching TRBD1 (6 bases). Germline-derived CDR1 and CDR2 are SGHAT and FQNNGV. The CDR3 runs 17 residues. V shed 5 bases and J shed 6 bases, with 20 bases lying between them. The CDR3 DNA follows: TGTGCCAGCAGCCACCTAGGTGGGATGGGGGCGGCCAACGTCCTGACTTTC. It yields the protein CASSHLGGMGAANVLTF.

V gene TRBV28 combines with J gene TRBJ1-1; D call uncertain. V shed 1 base and J shed 5 bases, with 5 bases lying between them. The CDR3 covers 12 residues. Per germline, CDR1 MDHEN and CDR2 SYDVKM. The CDR3 nucleotides read TGTGCCAGCAGTTTATTAAGGACTGAAGCTTTCTTT. It translates to CASSLLRTEAFF.

A single count supports this clone. This chain links TRBV28 with TRBJ2-7; 8 positions agree with TRBD1. V dropped 8 bases and J dropped 4; count of bases not matched to a gene: 10. Germline V gene lookup returns CDR1 MDHEN and CDR2 SYDVKM. The CDR3 totals 14 residues. The DNA of the CDR3 is TGTGCCAGCGGAAAGACAGGGGCGGTTTACGAGCAGTACTTC. Protein sequence: CASGKTGAVYEQYF.

This clone has just a few counts. V is TRBV19 and J is TRBJ2-1; 11 nucleotides match TRBD2. This CDR3 contains 14 residues. Germline lookup yields CDR1 LNHDA and CDR2 SQIVND (reference sequence). Trimming took 9 bases from V and 7 from J; bases not matched to a gene: 8. CDR3 sequence: CASSLAGGGNEQFF. CDR3 DNA sequence: TGTGCCAGCTCTCTAGCGGGAGGAGGGAATGAGCAGTTCTTC.

The CDR3 coding sequence is TGCAGCGTTGGAAGCTCTGGAAACACCATATATTTT. It specifies CSVGSSGNTIYF. This chain joins TRBV29-1 and TRBJ1-3; no definite D call. The V gene lost 4 bases and the J gene lost 0 bases, with 4 bases spanning the gap. CDR1 and CDR2 from the germline V gene are SQVTM and ANQGSEA. CDR3 length equals 12 residues.

This rearrangement joins TRBV9 to TRBJ2-3; 13 nucleotides align to TRBD2. From germline, CDR1 is SGDLS and CDR2 YYNGEE. After removal of 3 bases from V and 2 bases from J, the junction contained 3 bases not matched to a gene. The CDR3 consists of 16 residues. The CDR3 loop reads CASSETSGRLTDTQYF. The CDR3 bases are TGTGCCAGCAGCGAGACTAGCGGGAGGCTCACAGATACGCAGTATTTT.

This clone was seen only a few times. The V gene is TRBV6-1, the J gene TRBJ1-6; D uncertain. In germline, CDR1 is MNHNS, CDR2 SASEGT. The CDR3 is 12 residues long. The V end was cut by 2 bases, the J end by 10 bases, with 6 bases between. CDR3 amino acids: CASSEPNSPLHF. DNA of the CDR3: TGTGCCAGCAGTGAACCTAACTCACCCCTCCACTTT.

The J gene is TRBJ2-1, the V gene TRBV11-2; 7 bases align to TRBD1. With V trimmed by 5 bases and J by 4 bases, 5 bases remained unmatched. CDR3 size: 14 residues. Germline CDR1 is SGHAT and CDR2 is FQNNGV. This CDR3 reads CASSQFRGYNEQFF. CDR3 coding DNA: TGTGCCAGCAGCCAATTCAGGGGGTACAATGAGCAGTTCTTC.

The rearrangement links TRBV5-1 to TRBJ2-7; D may be TRBD1 or TRBD2 (5 bases each). The CDR3 covers 15 residues. From germline, CDR1 is SGHRS and CDR2 YFSETQ. V lost 0 bases to trimming and J lost 1 base, with 11 bases between them. In DNA form, the CDR3 reads TGCGCCAGCAGCTTGGGACAGCCGGGGTCCTACGAGCAGTACTTC. It encodes CASSLGQPGSYEQYF.

In its sample, this clone was seen once. This rearrangement joins TRBV6-1 to TRBJ1-1; 7 bases fit TRBD1. The germline V gene encodes CDR1 MNHNS and CDR2 SASEGT. The CDR3 has 13 amino acids. The J segment lost 5 bases and the V segment lost 7 bases, leaving 7 bases of the junction unmatched. The CDR3 coding sequence is TGTGCCAGCACCCTCCAGGGGGGTACTGAAGCTTTCTTT. Its translation: CASTLQGGTEAFF.

The chain is built from TRBV30 and TRBJ2-5; D assignment may be TRBD1 or TRBD2 (5 bases each). This CDR3 region has 15 residues. The germline gives CDR1 GTSNPN, CDR2 SVGIG (reference sequence). V gave up 4 bases and J gave up 5 bases, with 20 bases separating them. The CDR3 protein is CAWNTGTAGTETQYF. CDR3 sequence (DNA): TGTGCCTGGAATACCGGGACGGCGGGTACGGAGACCCAGTACTTC.

This clone has more than one count but fewer than ten. The chain combines TRBV19 with TRBJ1-1, with D tentatively TRBD1 (5 bases). The CDR3 length is 15 residues. V lost 1 base and J lost 0, with 9 bases in between. Germline V gene data show CDR1 as LNHDA and CDR2 as SQIVND (reference sequence). The CDR3 DNA reads as TGTGCCAGTAGTATAGGGGGCACCCTGAACACTGAAGCTTTCTTT. Encoded protein: CASSIGGTLNTEAFF.

V usage is TRBV29-1 and J usage is TRBJ1-2; 7 bases align to TRBD1. J was trimmed by 2 bases and V by 1 base; bases with no gene match: 7. The CDR3 extends over 15 amino acids. CDR1 and CDR2 (germline): SQVTM, ANQGSEA. CDR3 sequence: CSVEGGTDRNYGYTF. The CDR3 DNA reads as TGCAGCGTTGAAGGTGGGACAGACAGGAACTATGGCTACACCTTC.

The chain combines TRBV20-1 with TRBJ2-1, with no clear D. V lost 7 bases and J lost 4, with 5 bases in between. CDR3 size: 10 residues. Germline-derived CDR1 and CDR2 are DFQATT and SNEGSKA (reference sequence). The CDR3 DNA reads TGCAGTGGAGTATACAATGAGCAGTTCTTC. Residues: CSGVYNEQFF.

The chain is built from TRBV6-6 and TRBJ1-6; 8 bases are a match to TRBD1. The V gene end was trimmed by 0 bases and the J gene end by 7 bases; junction bases not matched to a gene: 2. The germline CDR1 and CDR2 sequences are MNHNY and SVGAGI (reference sequence). The CDR3 consists of 15 residues. For the CDR3, the DNA is TGTGCCAGCAGTTACTCGGCAGGGGGCAATTCACCCCTCCACTTT. It specifies CASSYSAGGNSPLHF.

The J gene is TRBJ1-1, the V gene TRBV2, with 7 bases fitting TRBD1. V trimming: 4 bases; J trimming: 5 bases; junction bases outside the gene matches: 7. CDR1 and CDR2 (germline): SNHLY, FYNNEI. The CDR3 is made up of 14 amino acids. The DNA of the CDR3 is TGTGCCAGCAGTGCAGTTGACAGGGAAACTGAAGCTTTCTTT. Encoded protein: CASSAVDRETEAFF.

This chain connects TRBV30 to TRBJ2-2; D might be TRBD1 or TRBD2, each matching 5 bases. Per germline, CDR1 GTSNPN and CDR2 SVGIG (reference sequence). The CDR3 loop spans 14 amino acids. Trimming took 5 bases from V and 6 from J, leaving 16 bases between them. The chain's CDR3 is CAWDRGRGAGELFF. The CDR3 nucleotides are TGTGCCTGGGACCGGGGCCGGGGTGCCGGGGAGCTGTTTTTT. The whole variable domain, filled in from reference TRBV30 and TRBJ2-2, reads SQTIHQWPATLVQPVGSPLSLECTVEGTSNPNLYWYRQAAGRGLQLLFYSVGIGQISSEVPQNLSASRPQDRQFILSSKKLLLSDSGFYLCAWDRGRGAGELFFGEGSRLTVL.

This clone was observed many times. The rearrangement links TRBV7-9 to TRBJ1-3, with D unclear. Trimming removed 2 bases from V and 0 bases from J, with 5 bases in between. Germline values: CDR1 SEHNR, CDR2 FQNEAQ (reference sequence). The CDR3 consists of 14 residues. The CDR3: CASSLQVSGNTIYF. In nucleotides, the CDR3 is TGTGCCAGCAGCTTACAGGTCTCTGGAAACACCATATATTTT. Full variable domain (remainder filled in from reference TRBV7-9 and TRBJ1-3): DTGVSQNPRHKITKRGQNVTFRCDPISEHNRLYWYRQTLGQGPEFLTYFQNEAQLEKSRLLSDRFSAERPKGSFSTLEIQRTEQGDSAMYLCASSLQVSGNTIYFGEGSWLTVV.

This clone came up once. The CDR3 nucleotides are TGTGCCAGCAGCCACCTACAGGGTGAAGCTTTCTTT. Translating gives CASSHLQGEAFF. The chain carries TRBV5-8 and TRBJ1-1; possible D gene TRBD1, 6 bases. V lost 4 bases and J lost 7, with 11 bases in between. Germline V lookup: CDR1 SGHTS, CDR2 YDEGEE. The CDR3 spans 12 residues.

V gene TRBV6-5 combines with J gene TRBJ2-3, with TRBD1 matching over 8 bases. V shed 8 bases, J shed 4 bases, and the junction held 5 bases outside the gene matches. Germline V lookup: CDR1 MNHEY, CDR2 SVGAGI. This CDR3 region has 13 residues. The CDR3 reads CASSRGRADTQYF. The DNA for the CDR3 is TGTGCCAGCTCCAGGGGGCGGGCAGATACGCAGTATTTT.

V usage is TRBV6-1 and J usage is TRBJ2-7; D is perhaps TRBD1 or TRBD2 (5 bases each). Germline V gene sequence: CDR1 MNHNS, CDR2 SASEGT. This CDR3 has 15 residues. The V gene lost 3 bases and the J gene lost 2 bases, with 14 bases spanning the gap. The DNA for the CDR3 is TGTGCCAGCAGTGATCCGGGGCGGAGGACCTACGAGCAGTACTTC. Translation gives CASSDPGRRTYEQYF.

V usage is TRBV5-1 and J usage is TRBJ2-3, with 8 bases aligning to TRBD2. The CDR3 has 15 residues. Germline CDR1 and CDR2: SGHRS and YFSETQ. With 4 bases clipped from V and 0 bases from J, the junction kept 4 bases outside the gene matches. CDR3 in amino acids: CASSGASGSTDTQYF. CDR3 bases: TGCGCCAGCAGCGGTGCTAGCGGGAGCACAGATACGCAGTATTTT.

This chain uses TRBV30 with TRBJ2-3; maybe TRBD2 (6 bases). This CDR3 spans 14 amino acids. Germline V gives CDR1 GTSNPN, CDR2 SVGIG (reference sequence). V lost 5 bases, J lost 6 bases, and 18 bases lay in between. CDR3 DNA: TGTGCCTGGGTTAGCGGCCAACCCCCCGATACGCAGTATTTT. Translation gives CAWVSGQPPDTQYF. Using reference TRBV30 and TRBJ2-3 for the parts outside the CDR3, the full variable domain is SQTIHQWPATLVQPVGSPLSLECTVEGTSNPNLYWYRQAAGRGLQLLFYSVGIGQISSEVPQNLSASRPQDRQFILSSKKLLLSDSGFYLCAWVSGQPPDTQYFGPGTRLTVL.

This clone has more than one count but fewer than ten. At one boundary the junction diverges from the germline segment, which might be a read error. The chain is built from TRBV7-9 and TRBJ1-1, with D perhaps TRBD1 (5 bases). This CDR3 has 12 residues. CDR1 SEHNR and CDR2 FQNEAQ come from the germline V gene (reference sequence). For the CDR3, the DNA is TGTGCCAGCAGCTTAGCTGGGGGTGAAACTTTCTTT. Protein: CASSLAGGETFF.

The chain is built from TRBV7-9 and TRBJ2-7; 7 bases are a match to TRBD1. There are 15 residues in the CDR3. V dropped 6 bases and J dropped 1; count of bases not matched to a gene: 9. Per the germline V gene, CDR1 is SEHNR and CDR2 is FQNEAQ (reference sequence). CDR3 loop: CASSSTGTRSYEQYF. CDR3 nucleotide sequence: TGTGCCAGCAGTTCGACAGGGACAAGATCCTACGAGCAGTACTTC. Filled out from reference TRBV7-9 and TRBJ2-7, the complete variable domain reads DTGVSQNPRHKITKRGQNVTFRCDPISEHNRLYWYRQTLGQGPEFLTYFQNEAQLEKSRLLSDRFSAERPKGSFSTLEIQRTEQGDSAMYLCASSSTGTRSYEQYFGPGTRLTVT.